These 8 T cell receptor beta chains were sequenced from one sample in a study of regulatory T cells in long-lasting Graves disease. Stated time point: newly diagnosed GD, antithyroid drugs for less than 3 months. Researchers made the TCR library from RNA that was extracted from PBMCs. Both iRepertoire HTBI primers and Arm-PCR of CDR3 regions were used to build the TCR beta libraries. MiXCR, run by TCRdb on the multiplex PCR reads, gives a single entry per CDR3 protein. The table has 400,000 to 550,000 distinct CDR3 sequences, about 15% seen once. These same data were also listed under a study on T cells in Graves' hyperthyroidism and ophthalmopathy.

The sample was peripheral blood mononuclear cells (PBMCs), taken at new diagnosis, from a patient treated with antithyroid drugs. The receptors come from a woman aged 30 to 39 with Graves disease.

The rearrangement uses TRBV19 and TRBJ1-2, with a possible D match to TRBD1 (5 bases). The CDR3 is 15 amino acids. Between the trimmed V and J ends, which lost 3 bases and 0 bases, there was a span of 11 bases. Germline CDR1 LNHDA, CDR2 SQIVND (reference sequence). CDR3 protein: CASSIGAGTNYGYTF. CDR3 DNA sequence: TGTGCCAGTAGTATCGGGGCAGGGACTAACTATGGCTACACCTTC.

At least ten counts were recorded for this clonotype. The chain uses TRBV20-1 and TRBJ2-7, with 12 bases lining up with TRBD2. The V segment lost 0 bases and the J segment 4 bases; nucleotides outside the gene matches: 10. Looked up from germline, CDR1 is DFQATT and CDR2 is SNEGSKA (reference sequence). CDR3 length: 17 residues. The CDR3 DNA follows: TGCAGTGCTAGAGAACTAGCGGGAGGAATAATCGGGTACGAGCAGTACTTC. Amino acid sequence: CSARELAGGIIGYEQYF.

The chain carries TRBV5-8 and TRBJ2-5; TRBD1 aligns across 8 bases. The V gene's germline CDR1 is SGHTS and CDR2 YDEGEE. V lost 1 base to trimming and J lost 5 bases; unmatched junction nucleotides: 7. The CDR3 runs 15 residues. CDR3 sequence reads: CASSLQGAGGETQYF. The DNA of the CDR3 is TGTGCCAGCAGCTTGCAGGGGGCTGGAGGGGAGACCCAGTACTTC.

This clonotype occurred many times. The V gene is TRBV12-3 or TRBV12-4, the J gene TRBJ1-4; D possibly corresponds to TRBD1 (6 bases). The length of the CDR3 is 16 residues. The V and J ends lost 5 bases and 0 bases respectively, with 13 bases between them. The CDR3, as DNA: TGTGCCAGCAGTCGATTTACAGGGCCAACTAATGAAAAACTGTTTTTT. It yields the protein CASSRFTGPTNEKLFF.

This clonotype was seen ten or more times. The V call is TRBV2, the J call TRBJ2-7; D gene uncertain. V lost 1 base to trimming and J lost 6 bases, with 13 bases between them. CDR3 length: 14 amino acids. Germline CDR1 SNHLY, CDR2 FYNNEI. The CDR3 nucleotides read TGTGCCAGCAGTGAAGGACTGCGCGCAGGCGAGCAGTACTTC. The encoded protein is CASSEGLRAGEQYF.

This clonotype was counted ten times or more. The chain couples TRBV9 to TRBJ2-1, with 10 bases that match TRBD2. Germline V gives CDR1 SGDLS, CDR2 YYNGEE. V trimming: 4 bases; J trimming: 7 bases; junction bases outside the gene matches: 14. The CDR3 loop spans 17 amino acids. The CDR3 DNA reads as TGTGCCAGCAGCCCAAGACTGACCAGCGGGGGGGGAAATGAGCAGTTCTTC. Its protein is CASSPRLTSGGGNEQFF.

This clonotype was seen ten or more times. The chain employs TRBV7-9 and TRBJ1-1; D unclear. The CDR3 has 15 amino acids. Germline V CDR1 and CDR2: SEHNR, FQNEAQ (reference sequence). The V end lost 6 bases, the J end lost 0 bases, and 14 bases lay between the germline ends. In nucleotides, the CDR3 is TGTGCCAGCAGTCCCTTGACAACGATGAACACTGAAGCTTTCTTT. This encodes CASSPLTTMNTEAFF.

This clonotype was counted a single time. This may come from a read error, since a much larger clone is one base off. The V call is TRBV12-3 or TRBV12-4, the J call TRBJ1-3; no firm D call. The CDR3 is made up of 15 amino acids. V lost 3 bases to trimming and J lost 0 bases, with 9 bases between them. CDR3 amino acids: CASSFSGVSGNTIYF. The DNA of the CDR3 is TGTGCCAGCAGTTTCTCCGGGGTCTCTGGAAACACCATATATTTT.